These 8 T cell receptor beta chains came from one sample sequenced in a study of T cells in Graves' hyperthyroidism and ophthalmopathy. RNA transcripts served as the template for amplifying TCR beta CDR3 regions. A set of HTBI primers served as the primers for a first-round RT-PCR of the TCR CDR3. TCRdb analysed the multiplex PCR reads with MiXCR anew, one entry per CDR3 protein. The sample yields approximately 720,000 distinct CDR3 sequences, approximately 18% seen once. Sequencing was performed on blood. The source of these receptors is a woman between 45 and 60 years old with Graves' hyperthyroidism that later progressed to Graves' ophthalmopathy.

The rearrangement joins TRBV13 to TRBJ1-4; TRBD1 is a possible D gene (5 bases). The germline CDR1 and CDR2 sequences are PRHDT and FYEKMQ (reference sequence). The length of the CDR3 is 14 residues. Trimming stripped 4 bases from V and 7 bases from J, with 13 bases between. DNA for the CDR3: TGTGCCAGCAGCTCAGAGCGTGGGGGTGAAAAACTGTTTTTT. Amino acids: CASSSERGGEKLFF.

This clonotype was detected ten times or more. V usage is TRBV5-1 and J usage is TRBJ1-2; no clear D. CDR1 is SGHRS, CDR2 YFSETQ, per germline. This CDR3 is 16 amino acids long. The V end was cut by 2 bases, the J end by 7 bases, with 21 bases between. The CDR3: CASSFGPNVSPTGYTF. The CDR3 DNA reads TGCGCCAGCAGCTTCGGCCCGAACGTAAGCCCTACTGGCTACACCTTC.

Many counts were recorded for this clonotype. The CDR3 sequence: CASSSRLARETQYF. CDR3 nucleotide sequence: TGTGCCAGCAGTTCCAGACTAGCTCGAGAGACCCAGTACTTC. V and J are TRBV12-3 or TRBV12-4 and TRBJ2-5; 7 bases map to TRBD2. There are 14 residues in the CDR3. The V and J ends lost 4 bases and 4 bases, in that order; junction bases with no gene match: 6.

This clonotype was detected only a few times. This sequence joins TRBV12-5 and TRBJ1-6; 9 nucleotides agree with TRBD1. There are 14 residues in the CDR3. Germline-derived CDR1 and CDR2 are LGHNT and FRNRAP. V lost 6 bases and J lost 10; bases outside the gene matches: 7. The CDR3 loop reads CASGPGTGFSPLHF. The CDR3 nucleotides read TGTGCTAGTGGCCCCGGGACAGGGTTCTCACCCCTCCACTTT.

This clonotype was counted ten times or more. The V call is TRBV12-3 or TRBV12-4, the J call TRBJ1-4, with 7 positions matching TRBD1. V shed 7 bases, J shed 7 bases, and the junction held 12 bases outside the gene matches. CDR3 length equals 15 residues. CDR3 coding DNA: TGTGCCAGCACCCCAAACAGGGGCATGGCTGAAAAACTGTTTTTT. Translated, it gives CASTPNRGMAEKLFF.

This chain uses TRBV15 with TRBJ2-2; 9 nucleotides align to TRBD1. The length of the CDR3 is 16 residues. CDR1 is LNHNV and CDR2 is YYDKDF in the germline V gene (reference sequence). V was clipped by 3 bases and J by 3 bases; unmatched bases: 5. The CDR3 coding sequence is TGTGCCACCAGCAGGGAGGGGACAGGGTACACCGGGGAGCTGTTTTTT. Amino acids: CATSREGTGYTGELFF. Using reference TRBV15 and TRBJ2-2 for the parts outside the CDR3, the full variable domain is DAMVIQNPRYQVTQFGKPVTLSCSQTLNHNVMYWYQQKSSQAPKLLFHYYDKDFNNEADTPDNFQSRRPNTSFCFLDIRSPGLGDTAMYLCATSREGTGYTGELFFGEGSRLTVL.

The chain recombines TRBV20-1 with TRBJ2-7; TRBD1 matches at 8 bases. The DNA end lines up better with TRBJ2-1; the J call may be wrong. The CDR3 is made up of 13 amino acids. Germline assignment: CDR1 DFQATT and CDR2 SNEGSKA (reference sequence). The CDR3 nucleotides read TGCAGTGCTAGCCCGCCAGGGGGCTACGAGCAGTTCTTC. Translating gives CSASPPGGYEQFF.

The chain recombines TRBV10-3 with TRBJ2-5; 10 nucleotides line up with TRBD2. Per germline, CDR1 ENHRY and CDR2 SYGVKD. V lost 10 bases, J lost 0 bases, and 5 bases stayed unmatched. This CDR3 has 14 amino acids. CDR3 residues: CATRLAGDQETQYF. For the CDR3, the DNA is TGTGCCACCCGTCTAGCGGGGGACCAAGAGACCCAGTACTTC.